Listed here are 14 T cell receptor beta chains from one sample, sequenced in a study of T cell responses to AZD1222 COVID-19 vaccine. Only in-frame clones appear in the TCRdb table, and some are missing; sequencing was by immunoSEQ multiplex PCR. This sample has around 91,000 clones, with roughly 90% found just once. Source: peripheral blood, taken 28 days after the second AZD1222 dose. Every receptor here comes from an adult who received the AZD1222 COVID-19 vaccine.

The chain employs TRBV5-4 and TRBJ2-1, with D possibly being TRBD1 or TRBD2 (5 bases each). The CDR3 sequence is 15 residues long. V was cut by 0 bases and J by 7 bases, with 14 bases left in between. Per germline, CDR1 SGHNT and CDR2 YYREEE (reference sequence). This chain's CDR3 is CASSLVLPGGNEQFF. The DNA of the CDR3 is TGTGCCAGCAGCTTGGTCCTCCCTGGGGGAAATGAGCAGTTCTTC.

This chain joins TRBV27 and TRBJ2-3; D tentatively fits TRBD1 or TRBD2 (5 bases each). The CDR3 sequence is 13 residues long. The V gene's germline CDR1 is MNHEY and CDR2 SMNVEV (reference sequence). V lost 5 bases, J lost 0 bases, and 6 bases lay in between. Here the CDR3 DNA reads TGTGCCAGCAGTGGGGACAGCACAGATACGCAGTATTTT. Residues: CASSGDSTDTQYF.

The chain is built from TRBV4-1 and TRBJ1-5; no firm D call. The CDR3 contains 13 residues. V was cut by 6 bases and J by 4 bases, with 10 bases left in between. Germline CDR1 and CDR2: MGHRA and YSYEKL. DNA of the CDR3: TGCGCCAGCAGACTGTCGGAGAATCAGCCCCAGCATTTT. It encodes CASRLSENQPQHF.

The J gene is TRBJ1-6, the V gene TRBV27, with 9 nucleotides matching TRBD1. Germline V gives CDR1 MNHEY, CDR2 SMNVEV (reference sequence). The CDR3 is 16 amino acids. V was pared by 6 bases and J by 4 bases, with 7 bases of the junction left unmatched. This chain's CDR3 is CASRRGQGTYNSPLHF. The CDR3 DNA reads as TGTGCCAGCAGGCGAGGACAGGGGACATATAATTCACCCCTCCACTTT.

V and J are TRBV29-1 and TRBJ2-3; D unresolved. Looked up from germline, CDR1 is SQVTM and CDR2 is ANQGSEA. This CDR3 is 11 amino acids long. The V gene lost 4 bases and the J gene lost 3 bases, with 5 bases spanning the gap. The CDR3 region is CSVAGTDTQYF. Here the CDR3 DNA reads TGCAGCGTTGCTGGGACAGATACGCAGTATTTT.

CDR3 sequence reads: CASSKGVRDYTF. Here the CDR3 DNA reads TGTGCCAGCAGCAAAGGGGTTAGGGACTACACCTTC. The chain combines TRBV11-2 with TRBJ1-2; the D gene is possibly TRBD1 (5 bases). V lost 5 bases to trimming and J lost 10 bases, with 14 bases between them. Germline CDR1 reads SGHAT; CDR2 reads FQNNGV. The CDR3 extends over 12 amino acids.

The rearrangement uses TRBV10-1 and TRBJ2-1; no firm D call. CDR1 and CDR2 from the germline V gene are WNHNN and SYGVQD (reference sequence). The CDR3 length is 13 residues. V lost 4 bases to trimming and J lost 5 bases, with 9 bases between them. CDR3 coding DNA: TGCGCCAGCAGTGTAGGACGGGACAATGAGCAGTTCTTC. It is translated as CASSVGRDNEQFF.

This chain uses TRBV5-5 with TRBJ2-7; D might be TRBD1 (6 bases). The CDR3 contains 14 residues. In germline, CDR1 is SGHKS, CDR2 YYEKEE (reference sequence). V lost 0 bases, J lost 5 bases, and 12 bases lay in between. This CDR3 reads CASSLDRVKNEQYF. In DNA form, the CDR3 reads TGTGCCAGCAGCTTGGACAGGGTTAAGAACGAGCAGTACTTC. The full variable domain, completed using reference TRBV5-5 and TRBJ2-7, is DAGVTQSPTHLIKTRGQQVTLRCSPISGHKSVSWYQQVLGQGPQFIFQYYEKEERGRGNFPDRFSARQFPNYSSELNVNALLLGDSALYLCASSLDRVKNEQYFGPGTRLTVT.

This clone was seen a single time. J is TRBJ1-4 and V is TRBV11-2; D perhaps matches TRBD1 (5 bases). CDR1 and CDR2 from the germline V gene are SGHAT and FQNNGV. The CDR3 totals 14 residues. Trimming removed 4 bases from V and 3 bases from J, with 9 bases in between. In DNA form, the CDR3 reads TGTGCCAGCAGCTCACAGGTTTCTAATGAAAAACTGTTTTTT. It is translated as CASSSQVSNEKLFF.

The chain links TRBV24-1 to TRBJ1-1; D is undetermined. The CDR3 extends over 13 amino acids. V was clipped by 0 bases and J by 7 bases, with 8 bases between them. CDR1 KGHDR and CDR2 SFDVKD come from the germline V gene. This chain's CDR3 is CATSDLWGGEAFF. CDR3 coding DNA: TGTGCCACCAGTGATTTGTGGGGAGGTGAAGCTTTCTTT.

The V call is TRBV11-2, the J call TRBJ2-5; no reliable D call. The CDR3 totals 15 residues. Germline V gene sequence: CDR1 SGHAT, CDR2 FQNNGV. Trimming stripped 1 base from V and 2 bases from J, with 11 bases between. In DNA, the CDR3 is TGTGCCAGCAGCTTAGGTCGCTCCCCGCAAGAGACCCAGTACTTC. This translates into CASSLGRSPQETQYF.

The J gene is TRBJ1-3, the V gene TRBV7-9; the D is unclear. Germline V gives CDR1 SEHNR, CDR2 FQNEAQ (reference sequence). V was trimmed by 3 bases and J by 8 bases, leaving 8 bases between them. The CDR3 covers 12 residues. The CDR3 protein is CASSFGFDTIYF. CDR3 bases: TGTGCCAGCAGCTTTGGATTCGACACCATATATTTT.

The gene calls are TRBV7-2 and TRBJ1-3; 8 bases align to TRBD1. V dropped 2 bases and J dropped 1; count of bases not matched to a gene: 4. Germline V gene lookup returns CDR1 SGHTA and CDR2 FQGNSA. The CDR3 sequence is 16 residues long. The CDR3 sequence: CASSLQGAGSGNTIYF. DNA for the CDR3: TGTGCCAGCAGCTTACAGGGGGCTGGTTCTGGAAACACCATATATTTT.

The chain couples TRBV6-5 to TRBJ1-5; no clear D gene. Germline values: CDR1 MNHEY, CDR2 SVGAGI. The ends were cut back, 6 bases at V and 3 bases at J, with 15 bases in the middle. The length of the CDR3 is 15 residues. The DNA for the CDR3 is TGTGCCAGCAGCCGCAAAGGGTCGAACAATCAGCCCCAGCATTTT. As protein: CASSRKGSNNQPQHF.